A single TCR beta chain is shown here with its context. The data were obtained in a study of blood T cell repertoires in COVID-19. As for the study in general: The United States, Italy and Spain supplied acute and convalescent COVID-19 samples.

Per the study methods: Amplification from reference gene primers served as the basis for estimated nucleated cell counts. Libraries were prepared by immunoSEQ multiplex PCR; TCRdb keeps only in-frame clonotypes and omits some of them. That table supplies the V and J calls and clone size; D and trimming were determined from the DNA. The table lists 100,000 to 150,000 clones, more than 70% of them singletons, with over 9% in the top ten. CDR1 and CDR2 from the germline V gene are MNHEY and SMNVEV (reference sequence). This CDR3 is built from 16 residues. V lost 1 base to trimming and J lost 7 bases, with 14 bases between them.

The TCR originated in a man aged 50 to 60 with acute or convalescent COVID-19. Sequenced input: peripheral blood. The chain has TRBV27 and TRBJ1-6, with a weak D call TRBD1 (6 bases). CDR3 DNA sequence: TGTGCCAGCAGTTTATTCGCAACAGGGACCAATTCACCCCTCCACTTT. Translating it yields CASSLFATGTNSPLHF.